These 31 T cell receptor beta chains originate from one sample sequenced in a study of T cell repertoires in cytomegalovirus infection (dated by TCRdb to the late 2010s). Reads for this sample came from an Illumina HiSeq 1500. Starting from the raw public reads, TCRdb applied fastp trimming at Q25, assembled clones with MiXCR and retained in-frame beta chains. A single entry per CDR3 protein holds the most common genes and DNA from its merged rows. In this sample the table shows around 58,000 distinct CDR3 sequences, 20% of which occur a single time. Around 70% of the sample is taken by the ten largest. Per the publication, the treatment or condition label means: in vitro stimulation with specific CMV peptide epitopes to enrich CMV-specific T cells. No antigen has been identified for these receptors. This material consisted of CD8+ T cells from cultured PBMCs, taken from culture after CMV antigen stimulation. These TCRs come from a human donor in good health (CMV status not recorded). Some clones in this sample may be carry-over from other donors' samples.

The genes are TRBV6-6 and TRBJ1-1, with D uncertain. With 5 bases removed from V and 5 bases from J, the gap between germline ends came to 9 bases. Per germline, CDR1 MNHNY and CDR2 SVGAGI (reference sequence). This CDR3 has 12 amino acids. Written as DNA, the CDR3 is TGTGCCAGCAGTCCCCAAGCAACTGAAGCTTTCTTT. This translates into CASSPQATEAFF.

This clonotype appeared a few times. This chain joins TRBV7-6 and TRBJ1-6; 9 positions agree with TRBD1. In germline, CDR1 is SGHVS, CDR2 FNYEAQ. The J segment lost 7 bases and the V segment lost 5 bases, leaving 3 bases of the junction unmatched. The CDR3 spans 14 residues. This CDR3 is CASSVTGGNSPLHF. CDR3 DNA: TGTGCCAGCAGCGTGACAGGGGGGAATTCACCCCTCCACTTT.

This clonotype was detected once. This chain links TRBV7-8 with TRBJ2-5; TRBD1 is a possible D gene (6 bases). The CDR3 contains 15 residues. V was shortened by 1 base and J by 5 bases, with 14 bases between the two germline ends. Germline CDR1 is SGHVS and CDR2 is FQNEAQ. The CDR3: CASSLEGVHGETQYF. The CDR3, as DNA: TGTGCCAGCAGCTTAGAGGGGGTACACGGGGAGACCCAGTACTTC.

The chain uses TRBV27 and TRBJ2-3, with D possibly TRBD2 on 5 matching bases. The CDR3 runs to 14 residues. In germline, CDR1 is MNHEY, CDR2 SMNVEV (reference sequence). The V and J ends lost 2 bases and 5 bases respectively, with 11 bases between them. The CDR3 reads CASSLSRRGDTQYF. The DNA of the CDR3 is TGTGCCAGCAGTTTAAGTCGCCGGGGAGATACGCAGTATTTT.

The chain is built from TRBV7-3 and TRBJ2-7; 10 nucleotides agree with TRBD1. J was trimmed by 2 bases and V by 5 bases; bases with no gene match: 3. Germline-derived CDR1 and CDR2 are SGHTA and FQGTGA. The CDR3 is 14 residues long. The CDR3 nucleotides are TGTGCCAGCAGCCGAGGACAGGGGGCCTACGAGCAGTACTTC. Residues: CASSRGQGAYEQYF.

This clonotype was seen a few times. V and J are TRBV7-2 and TRBJ1-1; TRBD1 might be the D (6 bases). Trimming pared 1 base from V and 3 bases from J, leaving 15 bases between. Germline loops: CDR1 SGHTA, CDR2 FQGNSA. CDR3 size: 16 residues. The CDR3 loop reads CASSLEGVGEYTEAFF. In nucleotides, the CDR3 is TGTGCCAGCAGCTTAGAGGGGGTTGGGGAATACACTGAAGCTTTCTTT.

A few counts support this clonotype. J is TRBJ1-3 and V is TRBV12-3 or TRBV12-4, with D unclear. This CDR3 has 13 residues. V was clipped by 1 base and J by 2 bases, with 3 bases between them. The CDR3 DNA reads TGTGCCAGCAGTTTAGGCCCTGGAAACACCATATATTTT. Its protein is CASSLGPGNTIYF.

This clonotype was seen many times. The chain couples TRBV10-2 to TRBJ1-5; possibly TRBD1 for D (6 bases). CDR3 size: 12 residues. In germline, CDR1 is WSHSY, CDR2 SAAADI. V was pared by 5 bases and J by 9 bases, with 11 bases between. The CDR3 coding sequence is TGCGCCAGCAGTACAGGGACTTGGCCCCAGCATTTT. This codes for CASSTGTWPQHF.

This chain connects TRBV28 to TRBJ2-3, with D perhaps TRBD1 (5 bases). Trimming removed 2 bases at V and 4 bases at J, with 10 bases between. This CDR3 has 14 amino acids. Germline loops: CDR1 MDHEN, CDR2 SYDVKM. The chain's CDR3 is CASSLDSWSDTQYF. The DNA of the CDR3 is TGTGCCAGCAGTTTAGACAGCTGGTCAGATACGCAGTATTTT.

This clonotype was picked up many times. The V gene is TRBV20-1, the J gene TRBJ2-1, with 8 bases lining up with TRBD1. The CDR3 has 14 residues. Germline loops: CDR1 DFQATT, CDR2 SNEGSKA (reference sequence). V lost 1 base to trimming and J lost 5 bases; unmatched junction nucleotides: 4. The CDR3 DNA is TGCAGTGCTAGAGCCCCGGACAGGGACAATGAGCAGTTCTTC. Translated: CSARAPDRDNEQFF.

This rearrangement joins TRBV4-3 to TRBJ1-1, with TRBD1 identical over 9 bases. V lost 1 base to trimming and J lost 1 base; unmatched junction nucleotides: 10. The germline V gene encodes CDR1 LGHNA and CDR2 YSLEER. The CDR3 covers 18 residues. The CDR3 is CASSQVATGGLRNTEAFF. DNA for the CDR3: TGCGCCAGCAGCCAAGTTGCGACAGGGGGACTCAGGAACACTGAAGCTTTCTTT.

Regarding this clonotype: With a much larger clone just one base away, this may be a read error. The chain is built from TRBV7-9 and TRBJ2-3; possibly TRBD2 for D (6 bases). In germline, CDR1 is SEHNR, CDR2 FQNEAQ (reference sequence). This CDR3 region has 15 residues. V dropped 3 bases and J dropped 5 bases, with 15 bases sitting between them. In DNA, the CDR3 is TGTGCCAGCAGCTTGCGGGACGGTGGAATAGATACGCAGTATTTT. Protein product: CASSLRDGGIDTQYF.

This chain joins TRBV6-8 and TRBJ1-1; D may be TRBD1 (6 bases). V was shortened by 5 bases and J by 5 bases, with 18 bases between the two germline ends. Germline V lookup: CDR1 MNHGY, CDR2 SAAAGT. The CDR3 runs to 15 residues. CDR3 protein: CASSPGTPGGTEAFF. CDR3 sequence (DNA): TGTGCCAGCAGTCCTGGGACACCCGGGGGGACTGAAGCTTTCTTT.

This clonotype has more than one count but fewer than ten. The chain couples TRBV7-6 to TRBJ2-5; the D gene could be TRBD1 or TRBD2 (5 bases each). The CDR3 runs 15 residues. V was shortened by 5 bases and J by 0 bases, with 13 bases between the two germline ends. The V gene's germline CDR1 is SGHVS and CDR2 FNYEAQ. For the CDR3, the DNA is TGTGCCAGCAGCGCTAGGGGACCGTACCAAGAGACCCAGTACTTC. Translating gives CASSARGPYQETQYF.

Only one count was recorded for this clonotype. J is TRBJ1-5 and V is TRBV30; D ambiguous. V was pared by 7 bases and J by 1 base, with 14 bases between. Germline V gene data show CDR1 as GTSNPN and CDR2 as SVGIG (reference sequence). The CDR3 is 14 amino acids. The CDR3 nucleotides are TGTGCCTTAGGGCACAGTATAAGCAATCAGCCCCAGCATTTT. This gives the protein CALGHSISNQPQHF.

The rearrangement uses TRBV7-8 and TRBJ2-7; D unclear. The CDR3 runs to 13 residues. V was cut by 0 bases and J by 3 bases, with 6 bases left in between. Germline CDR1 is SGHVS and CDR2 is FQNEAQ. CDR3 in amino acids: CASSLAASYEQYF. For the CDR3, the DNA is TGTGCCAGCAGCTTAGCGGCTAGCTACGAGCAGTACTTC.

The V gene is TRBV6-1, the J gene TRBJ2-2; the match to TRBD1 covers 8 bases. The CDR3 covers 15 residues. CDR1 and CDR2 from the germline V gene are MNHNS and SASEGT. J gave up 2 bases and V 7 bases, and 6 bases lay outside the gene matches. The CDR3 DNA sequence: TGTGCCAGCACCATCGGGACAGGCAACACCGGGGAGCTGTTTTTT. It encodes CASTIGTGNTGELFF.

This clonotype was seen a few times. The rearrangement links TRBV15 to TRBJ1-1, with D maybe TRBD1 (5 bases). V lost 3 bases to trimming and J lost 1 base, with 15 bases between them. The CDR3 has 16 amino acids. Germline-derived CDR1 and CDR2 are LNHNV and YYDKDF (reference sequence). The CDR3 is CATSSDGAGGNTEAFF. For the CDR3, the DNA is TGTGCCACCAGCAGTGATGGGGCCGGGGGGAACACTGAAGCTTTCTTT.

This clonotype has just a few counts. The chain combines TRBV19 with TRBJ1-1, with no clear D. The V gene's germline CDR1 is LNHDA and CDR2 SQIVND (reference sequence). The CDR3 runs 15 residues. Trimming removed 2 bases at V and 6 bases at J, with 16 bases between. The CDR3 loop is CASSISLTSGSEAFF. The CDR3 nucleotides are TGTGCCAGTAGTATAAGTTTGACGTCGGGGTCTGAAGCTTTCTTT.

V and J are TRBV7-6 and TRBJ2-3, with a tentative D call TRBD2 (6 bases). The germline CDR1 and CDR2 sequences are SGHVS and FNYEAQ. This CDR3 contains 15 residues. Trimming took off 5 bases at V and 5 bases at J, with 17 bases between the two ends. DNA of the CDR3: TGTGCCAGCAGCCATAGCGGTGACCTCGGAGATACGCAGTATTTT. It translates to CASSHSGDLGDTQYF.

The rearrangement joins TRBV11-2 to TRBJ1-2, with a tentative D call TRBD1 (5 bases). Germline V CDR1 and CDR2: SGHAT, FQNNGV. V gave up 1 base and J gave up 8 bases, with 8 bases separating them. The length of the CDR3 is 12 residues. The CDR3 nucleotides read TGTGCCAGCAGCTTAGGGGGGGGAGGCTACACCTTC. It specifies CASSLGGGGYTF.

The CDR3 nucleotides read TGTGCCAGCAGCTTATATGGGACTCGCTCCCCCTACAATGAGCAGTTCTTC. Its protein product is CASSLYGTRSPYNEQFF. The gene calls are TRBV7-8 and TRBJ2-1; D possibly corresponds to TRBD2 (6 bases). The CDR3 covers 17 residues. The germline V and J ends were trimmed by 2 bases and 2 bases, with 16 bases remaining between them. Germline V gives CDR1 SGHVS, CDR2 FQNEAQ.

The chain is built from TRBV27 and TRBJ2-7; D might be TRBD1 (8 bases). CDR1 and CDR2 (germline): MNHEY, SMNVEV (reference sequence). This CDR3 spans 17 amino acids. Trimming cost V 0 bases and J 7 bases, with 22 bases left between them. The CDR3 loop is CASSLSRTGRVMDEQYF. For the CDR3, the DNA is TGTGCCAGCAGTTTATCAAGGACAGGGAGGGTCATGGATGAGCAGTACTTC.

CDR3 region: CASRIGSKSLGGGLRSQPQHF. CDR3 bases: TGTGCCAGTAGGATTGGGTCCAAATCCTTAGGCGGGGGCCTTAGAAGTCAGCCCCAGCATTTT. The rearrangement joins TRBV19 to TRBJ1-5; TRBD1 might be the D (6 bases). From germline, CDR1 is LNHDA and CDR2 SQIVND (reference sequence). Trimming shortened V by 6 bases and J by 6 bases, and 36 bases separated the two germline ends. The CDR3 totals 21 residues.

This clonotype was seen a handful of times. The chain uses TRBV4-1 and TRBJ1-3, with D uncertain. Germline loops: CDR1 MGHRA, CDR2 YSYEKL. The CDR3 sequence is 14 residues long. Trimming pared 0 bases from V and 4 bases from J, leaving 7 bases between. This CDR3 reads CASSQDRAGNTIYF. CDR3 nucleotide sequence: TGCGCCAGCAGCCAAGATCGGGCGGGAAACACCATATATTTT.

This clonotype was detected only a few times. The chain joins TRBV4-3 to TRBJ2-1; TRBD1 matches at 10 bases. The V gene's germline CDR1 is LGHNA and CDR2 YSLEER. Trimming at V came to 4 bases and at J to 9 bases, leaving 3 bases not matched to a gene. The CDR3 is 13 amino acids. CDR3 sequence: CASSPWTGGEQFF. The CDR3 coding sequence is TGCGCCAGCAGCCCGTGGACAGGGGGTGAGCAGTTCTTC.

This clonotype appeared many times. CDR3 loop: CASSLRLTGPEQFF. CDR3 nucleotides: TGCGCCAGCAGCCTGAGACTCACGGGCCCGGAGCAGTTCTTC. The chain combines TRBV4-3 with TRBJ2-1; D is uncertain. In germline, CDR1 is LGHNA, CDR2 YSLEER. The CDR3 totals 14 residues. V dropped 4 bases and J dropped 10 bases, with 17 bases sitting between them.

The V and J genes are TRBV12-5 and TRBJ2-2; 8 bases agree with TRBD1. The germline V gene encodes CDR1 LGHNT and CDR2 FRNRAP. The V and J ends lost 6 bases and 6 bases, in that order; junction bases with no gene match: 6. The CDR3 has 14 residues. This CDR3 reads CASGGTGRAGELFF. The DNA for the CDR3 is TGTGCTAGTGGCGGGACAGGAAGGGCCGGGGAGCTGTTTTTT.

This clonotype was observed a few times. The J gene is TRBJ1-1, the V gene TRBV7-6, with D maybe TRBD1 (5 bases). CDR3 length: 16 residues. Germline CDR1 reads SGHVS; CDR2 reads FNYEAQ. V was cut by 5 bases and J by 4 bases, with 20 bases left in between. DNA of the CDR3: TGTGCCAGCAGCCCACGTGAATCAGGGCGACGCACTGAAGCTTTCTTT. It encodes CASSPRESGRRTEAFF. Supplemented by reference TRBV7-6 and TRBJ1-1, the full variable domain reads GAGVSQSPRYKVTKRGQDVALRCDPISGHVSLYWYRQALGQGPEFLTYFNYEAQQDKSGLPNDRFSAERPEGSISTLTIQRTEQRDSAMYRCASSPRESGRRTEAFFGQGTRLTVV.

Written as DNA, the CDR3 is TGTGCCAGCAGCTTTGTTGGGCAGACACTTCTGGATGGCTACACCTTC. This gives the protein CASSFVGQTLLDGYTF. The chain has TRBV11-1 and TRBJ1-2; D remains ambiguous. Trimming removed 3 bases from V and 6 bases from J, with 20 bases in between. This CDR3 is 16 amino acids long. Per the germline V gene, CDR1 is SGHAT and CDR2 is FQDESV (reference sequence).

This clonotype was detected a few times. This sequence joins TRBV11-2 and TRBJ2-3; a weak D match, TRBD2 (6 bases). The germline V gene has CDR1 SGHAT and CDR2 FQNNGV. Trimming took off 5 bases at V and 2 bases at J, with 14 bases between the two ends. CDR3 length: 15 amino acids. CDR3 sequence (DNA): TGTGCCAGCAGCCCCCCCGGGGGTCACACAGATACGCAGTATTTT. This translates into CASSPPGGHTDTQYF.